The clone carrying this T cell receptor beta chain was recorded many times. This entry is derived from a study of T-cell reconstitution after alpha-beta-depleted transplantation in children. Preparation of the TCRbeta library was carried out with unique molecular identifiers. TCRdb independently ran MiXCR on the PCR reads; one entry per CDR3 protein. Here the sample spans around 200,000 distinct CDR3 sequences, roughly 6.8% being singletons. CDR1 is SGHDT and CDR2 is YYEEEE in the germline V gene. The CDR3 contains 14 residues. V lost 5 bases, J lost 4 bases, and 13 bases lay in between. The chain carries TRBV5-6 and TRBJ2-1; no firm D call. The receptor was isolated from a human donor who donated a stem cell graft to a child with Wiskott-Aldrich syndrome. The starting material was PBMCs from the stem cell graft donor, obtained from the stem cell graft. The CDR3 coding sequence is TGTGCCAGCAGTCAGAACACAGATTACAATGAGCAGTTCTTC. It yields the protein CASSQNTDYNEQFF.